The present T cell receptor (beta chain) was sequenced within a study of T cells in Graves' hyperthyroidism and ophthalmopathy. This clonotype was counted many times. V was shortened by 3 bases and J by 7 bases, with 9 bases between the two germline ends. The CDR3 has 12 residues. Regions amplified from RNA transcripts were the TCR beta CDR3 regions. HTBI primers drove first-round RT-PCR of the TCR CDR3. Via MiXCR, TCRdb re-called the multiplex PCR reads, giving one row per CDR3 protein. The sample lists around 300,000 distinct CDR3 sequences, roughly 13% occurring once. The source material was blood. The sequence was obtained from a woman in her thirties or forties with Graves' hyperthyroidism. This sequence joins TRBV12-3 or TRBV12-4 and TRBJ1-2, with D possibly matching TRBD1 (5 bases). This chain's CDR3 is CASSFSQGGYTF. The CDR3 DNA sequence: TGTGCCAGCAGTTTCTCCCAGGGTGGCTACACCTTC.